These T cell receptor beta chains were read from a single sample in a study of T-cell reconstitution after alpha-beta-depleted transplantation in children. TCRdb re-derived calls from the PCR reads in MiXCR, one entry per CDR3 protein. Seen here are about 540,000 distinct CDR3 sequences, around 20% observed once, and the top ten hold approximately 3%. Sequenced here: PBMCs from the stem cell graft donor, sampled from the stem cell graft. Every receptor here comes from a human donor who donated a stem cell graft to a child with acute lymphoblastic leukemia. CDR3s include the opening cysteine and the closing phenylalanine or tryptophan. The D gene is left open where the match is weak. Size tells how often a clone was seen (once, few, many) or the class of an expanded clone, and some rows leave it out.

abundance,v_gene,j_gene,d_gene,CDR3nt,CDR3aa
many,TRBV29-1,TRBJ2-1,.,TGCAGCGTTTTTCTATTGAATGAGCAGTTCTTC,CSVFLLNEQFF
few,TRBV6-5,TRBJ2-1,.,TGTGCCAGCAGTTCCCAACCCTCGCGCGCAGGGCCTTCCAATGAGCAGTTCTTC,CASSSQPSRAGPSNEQFF
.,TRBV14,TRBJ1-6,.,TGTGCCAGCAGCCTTCACCACACGAGCTCCTATAATTCACCCCTCCACTTT,CASSLHHTSSYNSPLHF
.,TRBV6-2/TRBV6-3,TRBJ2-7,TRBD2,TGTGCCAGCAGTTTTAGCGGGATAAGCGAGCAGTACTTC,CASSFSGISEQYF
few,TRBV27,TRBJ2-7,.,TGTGCCAGCAGTTTATCCTCCGGACAGCTCGAGCAGTACTTC,CASSLSSGQLEQYF
many,TRBV3-1,TRBJ2-7,.,TGTGCCAGCAGCCGGAGAAGAGGGAGCTCCTACGAGCAGTACTTC,CASSRRRGSSYEQYF
few,TRBV24-1,TRBJ2-3,TRBD2,TGTGCCACCAGTGATTTGACGGGAGGCTCAGATACGCAGTATTTT,CATSDLTGGSDTQYF
.,TRBV27,TRBJ2-1,.,TGTGCCAGCAGTTTAATTGCCCGAGGCGCGAGTCCGTACAATGAGCAGTTCTTC,CASSLIARGASPYNEQFF
.,TRBV10-3,TRBJ2-1,TRBD2,TGTGCCATCAGTGAGGTTACTAGCGTGCCTCAGAGCTCCTACAATGAGCAGTTCTTC,CAISEVTSVPQSSYNEQFF
few,TRBV9,TRBJ2-1,TRBD2,TGTGCCAGCAGCGTCCGCGGGAGCTCCTACAATGAGCAGTTCTTC,CASSVRGSSYNEQFF
.,TRBV5-1,TRBJ2-1,.,TGCGCCAGCAGCTTGGGCAGGGGCCGGCTGGGGAATGAGCAGTTCTTC,CASSLGRGRLGNEQFF
.,TRBV5-6,TRBJ2-3,.,TGTGCCAGCAGCCTCCAGGTATTCTCGCTCGTGGATACGCAGTATTTT,CASSLQVFSLVDTQYF
few,TRBV3-1,TRBJ2-7,.,TGTGCCAGCAGCCGCCGTTGGGGTTCCGAGGGCGAGCAGTACTTC,CASSRRWGSEGEQYF
.,TRBV12-3/TRBV12-4,TRBJ1-5,.,TGTGCCAGCAGTAGACAGGTTTCCAATCAGCCCCAGCATTTT,CASSRQVSNQPQHF
.,TRBV20-1,TRBJ1-1,.,TGCAGTGCTCTATTAAGGGGGGCCCATTTGAACACTGAAGCTTTCTTT,CSALLRGAHLNTEAFF
.,TRBV19,TRBJ1-3,TRBD1,TGTGCCAGTAGCGATCGACAGGGTGCGGGAAACACCATATATTTT,CASSDRQGAGNTIYF
few,TRBV28,TRBJ2-3,TRBD1,TGTGCCAGCACCGACAGGGTGTATAGGGCAGATACGCAGTATTTT,CASTDRVYRADTQYF
.,TRBV6-2/TRBV6-3,TRBJ1-1,.,TGTGCCAGCAGTTACGTAACGGGAAAATTGAACACTGAAGCTTTCTTT,CASSYVTGKLNTEAFF
.,TRBV12-3/TRBV12-4,TRBJ1-1,.,TGTGCCAGCAGTACCCAAACCGCTGGCACTGAAGCTTTCTTT,CASSTQTAGTEAFF
few,TRBV10-3,TRBJ2-1,TRBD2,TGTGCCATCAGTGAGTCTAGCGGGAACTACAATGAGCAGTTCTTC,CAISESSGNYNEQFF
.,TRBV15,TRBJ2-3,.,TGTGCCACCAGGATGGGCAGGGGAAGGGATACGCAGTATTTT,CATRMGRGRDTQYF
.,TRBV24-1,TRBJ2-1,TRBD2,TGTGCCACCAGGCCTAGCGGGAGGGACGGCAATGAGCAGTTCTTC,CATRPSGRDGNEQFF
few,TRBV12-3/TRBV12-4,TRBJ2-7,.,TGTGCCAGCAGCAGACACAGCTACGAGCAGTACTTC,CASSRHSYEQYF
few,TRBV12-3/TRBV12-4,TRBJ2-3,TRBD1,TGTGCCAGCAGTTTAGTTTCCGGGGACAGAGATACGCAGTATTTT,CASSLVSGDRDTQYF
.,TRBV11-2,TRBJ2-3,.,TGTGCCAGCAGCTTATCATCATTAGCGTCGATAAACACAGATACGCAGTATTTT,CASSLSSLASINTDTQYF
many,TRBV29-1,TRBJ2-3,.,TGCAGCGTTGGAGACCCTCCAGCCGAAGATACGCAGTATTTT,CSVGDPPAEDTQYF
.,TRBV7-9,TRBJ1-5,TRBD1,TGTGCCAGCAGTCAGCCAGGGGGACGGGGCAATCAGCCCCAGCATTTT,CASSQPGGRGNQPQHF
few,TRBV7-2,TRBJ2-1,TRBD2,TGTGCCAGCCGACGGAACCCAGCGGGAGACAATGAGCAGTTCTTC,CASRRNPAGDNEQFF
.,TRBV9,TRBJ1-1,.,TGTGCCAGCAGCGTAGGGGTCGGGACACAAGCTTTCTTT,CASSVGVGTQAFF
few,TRBV5-1,TRBJ1-1,TRBD1,TGCGCCAGCAGCCGTTCTCAGGGGGCGGGCGAAGCTTTCTTT,CASSRSQGAGEAFF
few,TRBV11-2,TRBJ2-7,.,TGTGCCAGCAGCTCGGGTATGGAGGCGTACGAGCAGTACTTC,CASSSGMEAYEQYF